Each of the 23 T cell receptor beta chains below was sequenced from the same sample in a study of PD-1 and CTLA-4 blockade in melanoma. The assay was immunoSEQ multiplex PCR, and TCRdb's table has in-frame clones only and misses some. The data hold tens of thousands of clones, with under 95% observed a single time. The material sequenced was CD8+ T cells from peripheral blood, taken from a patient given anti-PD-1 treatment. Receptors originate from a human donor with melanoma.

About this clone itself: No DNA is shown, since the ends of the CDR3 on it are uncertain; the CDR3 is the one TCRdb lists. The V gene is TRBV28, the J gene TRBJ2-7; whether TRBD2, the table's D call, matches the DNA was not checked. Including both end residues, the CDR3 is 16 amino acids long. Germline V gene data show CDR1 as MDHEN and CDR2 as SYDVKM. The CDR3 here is CASSLSLREGPYEQYF.

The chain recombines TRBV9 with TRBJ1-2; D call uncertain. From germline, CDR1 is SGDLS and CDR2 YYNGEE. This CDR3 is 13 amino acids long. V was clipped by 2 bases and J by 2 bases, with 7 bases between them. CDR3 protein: CASSVSGNYGYTF. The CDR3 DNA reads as TGTGCCAGCAGCGTCAGTGGAAACTATGGCTACACCTTC.

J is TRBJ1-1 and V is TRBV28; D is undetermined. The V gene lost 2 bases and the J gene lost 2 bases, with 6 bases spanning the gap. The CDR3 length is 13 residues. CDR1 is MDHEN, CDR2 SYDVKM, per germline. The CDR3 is CASSLLPNTEAFF. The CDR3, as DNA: TGTGCCAGCAGTTTACTCCCAAACACTGAAGCTTTCTTT.

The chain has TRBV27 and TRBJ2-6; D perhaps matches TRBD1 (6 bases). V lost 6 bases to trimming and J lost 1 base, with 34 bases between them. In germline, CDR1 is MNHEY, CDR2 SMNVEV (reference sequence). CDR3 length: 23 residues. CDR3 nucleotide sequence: TGTGCCAGCAGCCAGGGGACCGAAACGTGGATGGGGATTGGGGTTTCTGGGGCCAACGTCCTGACTTTC. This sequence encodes CASSQGTETWMGIGVSGANVLTF.

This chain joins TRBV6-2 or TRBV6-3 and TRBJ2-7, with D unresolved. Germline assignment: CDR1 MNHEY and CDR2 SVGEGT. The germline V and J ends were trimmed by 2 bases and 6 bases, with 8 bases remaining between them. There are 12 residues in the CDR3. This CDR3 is CASSYPYLEQYF. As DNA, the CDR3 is TGTGCCAGCAGTTACCCCTACCTCGAGCAGTACTTC.

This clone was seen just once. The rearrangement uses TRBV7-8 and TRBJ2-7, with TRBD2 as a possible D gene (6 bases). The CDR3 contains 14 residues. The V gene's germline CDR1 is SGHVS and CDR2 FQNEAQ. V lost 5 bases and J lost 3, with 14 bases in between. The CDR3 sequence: CASSPRAGFYEQYF. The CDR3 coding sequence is TGTGCCAGCAGCCCCCGGGCGGGATTCTACGAGCAGTACTTC.

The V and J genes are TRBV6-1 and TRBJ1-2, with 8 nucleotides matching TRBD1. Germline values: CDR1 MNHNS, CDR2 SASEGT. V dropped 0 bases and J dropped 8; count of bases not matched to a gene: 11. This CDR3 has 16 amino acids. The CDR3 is CASSEARETGVYGYTF. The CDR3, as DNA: TGTGCCAGCAGTGAAGCGCGGGAGACAGGGGTATACGGCTACACCTTC.

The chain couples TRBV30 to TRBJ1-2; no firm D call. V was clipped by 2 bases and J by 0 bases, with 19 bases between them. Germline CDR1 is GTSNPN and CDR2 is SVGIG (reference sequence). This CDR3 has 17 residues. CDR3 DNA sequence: TGTGCCTGGAGTACAAACCGGGCCGATTTAACTAACTATGGCTACACCTTC. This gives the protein CAWSTNRADLTNYGYTF.

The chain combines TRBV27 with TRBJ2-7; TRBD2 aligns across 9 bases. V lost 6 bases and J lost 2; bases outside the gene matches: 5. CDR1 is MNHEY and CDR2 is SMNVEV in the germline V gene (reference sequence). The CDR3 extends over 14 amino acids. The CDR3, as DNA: TGTGCCAGCAGCGCCGTAGCGGGGGCCTACGAGCAGTACTTC. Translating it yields CASSAVAGAYEQYF.

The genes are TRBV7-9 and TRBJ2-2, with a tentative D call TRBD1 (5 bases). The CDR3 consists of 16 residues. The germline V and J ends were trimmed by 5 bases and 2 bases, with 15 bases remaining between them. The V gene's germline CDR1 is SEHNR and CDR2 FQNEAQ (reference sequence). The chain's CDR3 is CASSHGPDTNTGELFF. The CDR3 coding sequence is TGTGCCAGCAGCCACGGACCGGACACCAACACCGGGGAGCTGTTTTTT.

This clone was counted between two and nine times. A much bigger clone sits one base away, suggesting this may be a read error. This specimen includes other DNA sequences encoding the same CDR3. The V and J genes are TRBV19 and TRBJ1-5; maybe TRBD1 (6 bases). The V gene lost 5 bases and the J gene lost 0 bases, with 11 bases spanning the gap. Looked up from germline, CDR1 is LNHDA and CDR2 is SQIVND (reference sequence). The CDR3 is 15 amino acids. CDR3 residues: CASSGTFNSNQPQHF. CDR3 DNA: TGTGCCAGTAGTGGGACATTTAATAGCAATCAGCCCCAGCATTTT.

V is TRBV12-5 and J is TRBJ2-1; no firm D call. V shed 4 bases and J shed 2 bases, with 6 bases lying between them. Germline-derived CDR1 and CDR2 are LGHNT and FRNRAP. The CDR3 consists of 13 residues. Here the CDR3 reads CASGSAPYNEQFF. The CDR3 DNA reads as TGTGCTAGTGGTTCAGCCCCCTACAATGAGCAGTTCTTC. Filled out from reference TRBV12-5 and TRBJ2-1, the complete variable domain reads DARVTQTPRHKVTEMGQEVTMRCQPILGHNTVFWYRQTMMQGLELLAYFRNRAPLDDSGMPKDRFSAEMPDATLATLKIQPSEPRDSAVYFCASGSAPYNEQFFGPGTRLTVL.

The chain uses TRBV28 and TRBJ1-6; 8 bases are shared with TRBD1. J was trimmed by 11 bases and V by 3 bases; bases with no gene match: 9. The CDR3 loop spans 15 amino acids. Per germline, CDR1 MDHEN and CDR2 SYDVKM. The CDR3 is CASSFSPGQEAPLHF. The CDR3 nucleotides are TGTGCCAGCAGTTTTTCCCCGGGACAGGAGGCACCCCTCCACTTT.

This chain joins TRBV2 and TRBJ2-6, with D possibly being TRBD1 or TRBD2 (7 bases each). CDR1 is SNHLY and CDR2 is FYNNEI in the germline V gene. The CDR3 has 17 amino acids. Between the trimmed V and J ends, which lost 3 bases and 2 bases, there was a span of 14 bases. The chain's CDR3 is CASSDPQGGTGANVLTF. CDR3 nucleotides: TGTGCCAGCAGTGACCCCCAGGGGGGGACTGGGGCCAACGTCCTGACTTTC.

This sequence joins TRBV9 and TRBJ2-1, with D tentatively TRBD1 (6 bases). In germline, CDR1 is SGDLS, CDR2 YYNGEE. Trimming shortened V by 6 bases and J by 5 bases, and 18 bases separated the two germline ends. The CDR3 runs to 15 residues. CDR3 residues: CASTRSGQKDNEQFF. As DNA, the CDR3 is TGTGCCAGCACCCGATCAGGACAGAAAGACAATGAGCAGTTCTTC.

The CDR3 region is CASSDRDRGGEGYTF. In nucleotides, the CDR3 is TGTGCCAGCAGCGACCGGGACAGGGGGGGAGAGGGCTACACCTTC. The rearrangement joins TRBV2 to TRBJ1-2, with 11 nucleotides matching TRBD1. The CDR3 spans 15 residues. V lost 6 bases and J lost 8; bases outside the gene matches: 11. Germline V CDR1 and CDR2: SNHLY, FYNNEI.

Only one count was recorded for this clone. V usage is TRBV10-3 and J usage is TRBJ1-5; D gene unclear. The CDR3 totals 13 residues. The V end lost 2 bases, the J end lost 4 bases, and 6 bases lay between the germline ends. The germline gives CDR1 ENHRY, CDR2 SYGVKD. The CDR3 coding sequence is TGTGCCATCAGTGAGGACAAGAATCAGCCCCAGCATTTT. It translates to CAISEDKNQPQHF.

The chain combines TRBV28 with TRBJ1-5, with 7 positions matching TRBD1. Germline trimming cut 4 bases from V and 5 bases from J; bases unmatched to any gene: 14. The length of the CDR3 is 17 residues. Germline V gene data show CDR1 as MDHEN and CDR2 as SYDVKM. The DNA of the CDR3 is TGTGCCAGCAGTTCCCCCCCCGGGCAGGGGGAATATCAGCCCCAGCATTTT. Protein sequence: CASSSPPGQGEYQPQHF.

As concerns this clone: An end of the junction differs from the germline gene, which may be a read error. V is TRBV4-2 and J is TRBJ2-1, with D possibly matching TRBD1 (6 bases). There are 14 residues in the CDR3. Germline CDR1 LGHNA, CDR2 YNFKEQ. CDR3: CASTQGGDGNEQFF. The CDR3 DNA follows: TGTGCCAGCACCCAAGGGGGAGACGGCAATGAGCAGTTCTTC.

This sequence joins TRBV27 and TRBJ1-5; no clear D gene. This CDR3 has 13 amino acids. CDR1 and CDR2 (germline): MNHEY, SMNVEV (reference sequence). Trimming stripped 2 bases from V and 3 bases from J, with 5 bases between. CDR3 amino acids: CASSLSTNQPQHF. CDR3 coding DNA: TGTGCCAGCAGTTTAAGTACCAATCAGCCCCAGCATTTT.

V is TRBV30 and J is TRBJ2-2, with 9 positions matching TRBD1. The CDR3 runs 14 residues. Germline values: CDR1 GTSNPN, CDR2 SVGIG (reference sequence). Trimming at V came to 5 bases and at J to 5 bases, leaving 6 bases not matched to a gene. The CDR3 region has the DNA TGTGCCTGGTTTCCGGGACAGGGAACCGGGGAGCTGTTTTTT. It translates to CAWFPGQGTGELFF. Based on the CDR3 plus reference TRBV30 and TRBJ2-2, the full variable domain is SQTIHQWPATLVQPVGSPLSLECTVEGTSNPNLYWYRQAAGRGLQLLFYSVGIGQISSEVPQNLSASRPQDRQFILSSKKLLLSDSGFYLCAWFPGQGTGELFFGEGSRLTVL.

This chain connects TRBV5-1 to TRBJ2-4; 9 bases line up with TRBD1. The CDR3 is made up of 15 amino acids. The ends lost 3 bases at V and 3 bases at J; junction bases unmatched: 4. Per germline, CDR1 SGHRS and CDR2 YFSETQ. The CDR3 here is CASSWTGDGKNIQYF. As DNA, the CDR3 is TGCGCCAGCAGCTGGACAGGGGATGGCAAAAACATTCAGTACTTC.

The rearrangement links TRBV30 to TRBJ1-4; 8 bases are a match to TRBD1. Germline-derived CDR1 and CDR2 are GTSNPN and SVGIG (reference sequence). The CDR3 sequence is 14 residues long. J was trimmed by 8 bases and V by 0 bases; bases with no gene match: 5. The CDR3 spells CAWSVGQGGEKLFF. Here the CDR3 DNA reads TGTGCCTGGAGTGTAGGACAGGGAGGCGAAAAACTGTTTTTT.